This T cell receptor beta chain comes out of a study of identical twins. Trimming took 9 bases from V and 9 from J; bases not matched to a gene: 8. CDR1 and CDR2 from the germline V gene are SGHDT and YYEEEE. This CDR3 has 12 amino acids. TCRdb recomputed calls from the 5' RACE reads with MiXCR, one row per CDR3 protein. The sample contains roughly 700,000 distinct CDR3 sequences, roughly 8% of which appear only once. This clonotype was seen a handful of times. This sample also belongs to another study, concerning yellow fever vaccine responses in identical twins.

The rearrangement joins TRBV5-6 to TRBJ2-1; 8 bases fit TRBD2. This TCR came from a young woman in good health. Sequencing was done on a sample of PBMCs. The CDR3 spells CATNGGGSEQFF. The CDR3 DNA reads as TGTGCCACCAACGGGGGGGGGAGTGAGCAGTTCTTC.